These 3 T cell receptor beta chains were sequenced from one sample in a study of T cells in Graves' hyperthyroidism and ophthalmopathy (dated by TCRdb to the late 2010s). The method was multiplex PCR. Instrument on record: Illumina HiSeq 2000. The TCR beta CDR3 regions were amplified from RNA transcripts. The TCR CDR3 was subjected to a first round of RT-PCR using the HTBI primer set and the Qiagen OneStep RT-PCR kit. TCRdb passed the public sequencing reads through fastp at Q25 and MiXCR, retaining productive beta sequences. Rows merge per CDR3 protein into single entries with the most common DNA and genes. The sample table shows a few hundred thousand distinct CDR3 sequences, and about 45% are seen once. The top ten clones comprise under 20% of the sample. The sequenced material came from peripheral blood or thyroid tissue (not recorded which). These receptors were obtained from an adult woman with Graves' disease, either hyperthyroidism or ophthalmopathy (not recorded which).

This clonotype occurred a few times. The J gene is TRBJ1-2, the V gene TRBV9; D possibly corresponds to TRBD1 (6 bases). The V and J ends lost 4 bases and 5 bases respectively, with 15 bases between them. The CDR3 covers 14 residues. In germline, CDR1 is SGDLS, CDR2 YYNGEE. The CDR3 nucleotides read TGTGCCAGCAGCCCTGAGGGGGGTCGATATGGCTACACCTTC. It codes for CASSPEGGRYGYTF.

At least ten counts were recorded for this clonotype. This chain connects TRBV2 to TRBJ2-2; TRBD2 is a possible D gene (6 bases). Germline V lookup: CDR1 SNHLY, CDR2 FYNNEI. The CDR3 is 15 residues long. V was shortened by 7 bases and J by 2 bases, with 14 bases between the two germline ends. The CDR3 protein is CASTSEGANTGELFF. DNA of the CDR3: TGTGCCAGCACCTCGGAGGGAGCTAACACCGGGGAGCTGTTTTTT.

The chain carries TRBV7-6 and TRBJ2-7; D might be TRBD1 (5 bases). The V and J ends lost 5 bases and 6 bases respectively, with 17 bases between them. CDR1 is SGHVS, CDR2 FNYEAQ, per germline. The length of the CDR3 is 14 residues. The CDR3 sequence: CASSPQQGSAEQYF. The CDR3 DNA reads as TGTGCCAGCAGCCCTCAGCAGGGAAGCGCCGAGCAGTACTTC. Based on the CDR3 plus reference TRBV7-6 and TRBJ2-7, the full variable domain is GAGVSQSPRYKVTKRGQDVALRCDPISGHVSLYWYRQALGQGPEFLTYFNYEAQQDKSGLPNDRFSAERPEGSISTLTIQRTEQRDSAMYRCASSPQQGSAEQYFGPGTRLTVT.